This TCR beta chain was obtained from a study of cytomegalovirus exposure and HLA in healthy donors. Study-wide background: Earlier, 150 million to 200 million T cells were analyzed, and some 120 million unique TCR beta sequences were found among them.

Study results and limitations: Across donors, presence/absence analyses took sequencing depth to be roughly uniform.

The PCR contained 60 Vbeta and 13 Jbeta primers. Using immunoSEQ multiplex PCR, the repertoire was profiled, and TCRdb retains in-frame clones only, with some absent. The profile covers around 130,000 clones, with just over 75% appearing a single time and approximately 1.7% taken by the ten largest. A remark on this clone: Its target is not known.

The CDR3 is made up of 16 amino acids. CDR1 is MNHNY, CDR2 SVGAGI, per germline (reference sequence). With V trimmed by 4 bases and J by 2 bases, 5 bases remained unmatched. Sequences were obtained from PBMCs. The TCR sequence derives from a woman aged 45 to 65 in good health and CMV-seronegative. The rearrangement links TRBV6-6 to TRBJ1-3; 10 bases fit TRBD1. The CDR3 loop reads CASSSGQGGTGNTIYF. CDR3 bases: TGTGCCAGCAGTTCCGGACAGGGGGGGACTGGAAACACCATATATTTT.